These T cell receptor beta chains were read from a single sample in a study of T cell responses to AZD1222 COVID-19 vaccine. The data were produced by immunoSEQ multiplex PCR, yet TCRdb's version contains in-frame clones alone and is incomplete. This table holds about 110,000 clones, about nine tenths found once. Sample: peripheral blood, taken on day 0 of MenACWY control vaccination. Source of these receptors: an adult in good health. The CDR3 runs from the conserved cysteine through the conserved F or W. D genes are given only for firm matches. Not all rows give a size; the values are once, few, many and, for expanded clones, a class.

j_call	d_call	v_call	clone_size	cdr3_aa	cdr3_nt
TRBJ2-5	NA	TRBV10-1	few	CASSESRDPRAETQYF	TGCGCCAGCAGTGAGTCCCGGGACCCGCGCGCCGAGACCCAGTACTTC
TRBJ1-5	TRBD1	TRBV7-6	NA	CASSLGGDRRNQPQHF	TGTGCCAGCAGCTTGGGGGGGGACAGGAGGAATCAGCCCCAGCATTTT
TRBJ1-3	NA	TRBV7-9	NA	CASSSPMSSGNTIYF	TGTGCCAGCAGCTCACCCATGAGCTCTGGAAACACCATATATTTT
TRBJ2-7	NA	TRBV7-3	NA	CASSLIGASEQYF	TGTGCCAGCAGCTTAATCGGCGCTTCGGAGCAGTACTTC
TRBJ1-1	NA	TRBV18	NA	CASSPNRGDTEAFF	TGTGCCAGCTCACCGAACCGTGGGGACACTGAAGCTTTCTTT
TRBJ1-2	NA	TRBV19	NA	CASSNTTVYGYTF	TGTGCCAGTAGTAACACGACGGTGTATGGCTACACCTTC
TRBJ1-2	TRBD1	TRBV5-4	NA	CASRMARDRVWYGYTF	TGTGCCAGCAGGATGGCAAGGGACAGGGTATGGTATGGCTACACCTTC
TRBJ1-5	NA	TRBV19	NA	CASSVGRGSGNQPQHF	TGTGCCAGTAGTGTCGGACGGGGAAGCGGCAATCAGCCCCAGCATTTT
TRBJ1-2	NA	TRBV28	NA	CASSLVGPNYGYTF	TGTGCCAGCAGTTTGGTGGGGCCCAACTATGGCTACACCTTC
TRBJ2-1	TRBD2	TRBV4-1	NA	CASSQGLSGGANNEQFF	TGCGCCAGCAGCCAAGGCTTATCGGGGGGGGCGAACAATGAGCAGTTCTTC
TRBJ2-6	NA	TRBV3-1/TRBV3-2	NA	CASTPFHSGANVLTF	TGTGCCAGCACCCCATTCCACTCTGGGGCCAACGTCCTGACTTTC
TRBJ1-1	NA	TRBV6-5	NA	CASTLTTEAFF	TGTGCCAGCACTCTCACCACTGAAGCTTTCTTT
TRBJ2-1	TRBD2	TRBV9	NA	CASSVGGGAYNEQFF	TGTGCCAGCAGCGTAGGCGGGGGGGCCTACAATGAGCAGTTCTTC
TRBJ1-5	NA	TRBV19	NA	CASRGAGRNQPQHF	TGTGCCAGTAGGGGGGCAGGGCGGAATCAGCCCCAGCATTTT
TRBJ1-6	NA	TRBV7-2	NA	CASSLIYRTPGANSPLHF	TGTGCCAGCAGCTTAATATATAGGACACCAGGAGCTAATTCACCCCTCCACTTT
TRBJ1-4	NA	TRBV5-1	NA	CASSRQIQENNEKLFF	TGCGCCAGCAGCCGCCAGATACAGGAGAATAATGAAAAACTGTTTTTT
TRBJ2-7	NA	TRBV3-1/TRBV3-2	once	CASSQDTRGGFYEQYF	TGTGCCAGCAGCCAAGATACCAGGGGGGGTTTCTACGAGCAGTACTTC
TRBJ2-3	NA	TRBV9	few	CASSDISAGDTQYF	TGTGCCAGCAGCGACATCTCGGCGGGAGATACGCAGTATTTT
TRBJ1-1	NA	TRBV12-3/TRBV12-4	NA	CASTRGVGTEAFF	TGTGCCAGCACGAGGGGGGTGGGCACTGAAGCTTTCTTT
TRBJ1-2	NA	TRBV6-5	NA	CASLQGDYGYTF	TGTGCCAGCCTTCAGGGCGACTATGGCTACACCTTC
TRBJ1-1	NA	TRBV5-1	NA	CASTTAPGTEAFF	TGCGCCAGCACGACAGCCCCGGGCACTGAAGCTTTCTTT
TRBJ1-6	NA	TRBV28	NA	CASGGQIYNSPLHF	TGTGCCAGCGGGGGCCAGATCTATAATTCACCCCTCCACTTT
TRBJ1-4	NA	TRBV4-1	NA	CASSQGGRQQSNEKLFF	TGCGCCAGCAGCCAGGGGGGACGTCAGCAATCTAATGAAAAACTGTTTTTT
TRBJ2-7	NA	TRBV20-1	NA	CSASRGGGEQYF	TGCAGTGCTAGTAGGGGGGGCGGCGAGCAGTACTTC
TRBJ2-3	TRBD1	TRBV5-1	NA	CASSGDRGRIAPTQYF	TGCGCCAGCAGCGGGGACAGGGGACGCATCGCACCTACGCAGTATTTT
TRBJ2-2	NA	TRBV9	NA	CASSVQGQNTGELFF	TGTGCCAGCAGCGTGCAGGGACAGAACACCGGGGAGCTGTTTTTT
TRBJ2-7	TRBD2	TRBV29-1	NA	CSVEEWGGLEQYF	TGCAGCGTTGAAGAGTGGGGGGGACTCGAGCAGTACTTC
TRBJ1-1	NA	TRBV5-6	NA	CASSLEGKNTEAFF	TGTGCCAGCAGCTTGGAAGGCAAGAACACTGAAGCTTTCTTT
TRBJ2-5	TRBD2	TRBV5-4	NA	CASSSAPSGGERQETQYF	TGTGCCAGCAGCTCGGCACCTAGCGGGGGGGAGCGCCAAGAGACCCAGTACTTC
TRBJ2-1	NA	TRBV4-3	NA	CASSPGNEQFF	TGCGCCAGCAGCCCCGGGAATGAGCAGTTCTTC
TRBJ2-5	TRBD1	TRBV5-1	NA	CASSLGDRIQETQYF	TGCGCCAGCAGCTTGGGGGACAGGATCCAAGAGACCCAGTACTTC
TRBJ2-7	NA	TRBV3-1/TRBV3-2	NA	CASRGGPRSYEQYF	TGTGCCAGCAGGGGCGGTCCCCGTAGCTACGAGCAGTACTTC
TRBJ2-1	TRBD2	TRBV7-3	NA	CASSLNPSGPGGEQFF	TGTGCCAGCAGCTTAAATCCGTCGGGCCCCGGGGGGGAGCAGTTCTTC
TRBJ1-2	TRBD1	TRBV5-1	few	CASSEQGAGGYTF	TGCGCCAGCAGCGAGCAGGGGGCGGGTGGCTACACCTTC
TRBJ2-7	NA	TRBV10-3	NA	CAIGGGAPPQGYEQYF	TGTGCCATCGGTGGGGGTGCCCCACCTCAAGGCTACGAGCAGTACTTC
TRBJ2-3	NA	TRBV3-1/TRBV3-2	NA	CASSQDWGASRGTDTQYF	TGTGCCAGCAGCCAAGATTGGGGGGCCTCCCGGGGCACAGATACGCAGTATTTT
TRBJ2-7	TRBD1	TRBV5-1	NA	CASSSRQGSYEQYF	TGCGCCAGCAGCTCTCGACAGGGTTCCTACGAGCAGTACTTC
TRBJ2-7	NA	TRBV7-7	NA	CASSKPLITIYEQYF	TGTGCTAGCAGCAAGCCCCTAATCACAATCTACGAGCAGTACTTC
TRBJ2-5	TRBD1	TRBV5-4	NA	CASSGQGHGETQYF	TGTGCCAGCAGTGGACAGGGGCATGGAGAGACCCAGTACTTC
TRBJ1-1	TRBD1	TRBV27	NA	CASSGTGEAFF	TGTGCCAGCAGTGGGACAGGGGAGGCTTTCTTT
TRBJ2-7	TRBD2	TRBV11-3	NA	CASTLGTSYSYEQYF	TGTGCCAGCACCCTGGGGACTAGTTACTCCTACGAGCAGTACTTC
TRBJ2-7	NA	TRBV29-1	NA	CSVGSGEGGEQYF	TGCAGCGTTGGTTCTGGCGAGGGGGGCGAGCAGTACTTC
TRBJ1-2	NA	TRBV28	NA	CASSIRTRGGYTF	TGTGCCAGCAGTATCCGGACCCGAGGAGGCTACACCTTC
TRBJ1-6	NA	TRBV9	once	CASSVARYNSPLHF	TGTGCCAGCAGCGTAGCTAGGTACAATTCACCCCTCCACTTT
TRBJ2-6	NA	TRBV29-1	few	CSVVVGANVLTF	TGCAGCGTTGTTGTAGGGGCCAACGTCCTGACTTTC